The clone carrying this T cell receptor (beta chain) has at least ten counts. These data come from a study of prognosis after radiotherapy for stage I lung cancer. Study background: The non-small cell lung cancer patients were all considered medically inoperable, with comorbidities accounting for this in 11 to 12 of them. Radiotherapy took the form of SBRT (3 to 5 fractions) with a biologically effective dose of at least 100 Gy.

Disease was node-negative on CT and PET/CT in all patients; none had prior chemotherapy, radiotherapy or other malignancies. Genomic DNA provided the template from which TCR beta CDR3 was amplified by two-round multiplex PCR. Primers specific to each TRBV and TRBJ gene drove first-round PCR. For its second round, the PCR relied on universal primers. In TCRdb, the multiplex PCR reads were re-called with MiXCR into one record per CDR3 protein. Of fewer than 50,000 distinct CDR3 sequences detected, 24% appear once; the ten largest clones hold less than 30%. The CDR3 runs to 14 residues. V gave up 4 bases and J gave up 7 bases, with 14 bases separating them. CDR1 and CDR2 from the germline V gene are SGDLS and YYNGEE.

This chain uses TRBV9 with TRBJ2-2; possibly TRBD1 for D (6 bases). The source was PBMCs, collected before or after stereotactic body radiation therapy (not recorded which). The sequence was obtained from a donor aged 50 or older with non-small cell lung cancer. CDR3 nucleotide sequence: TGTGCCAGCAGCTTCACAGGGTATGGCGGGGAGCTGTTTTTT. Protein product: CASSFTGYGGELFF.